This T cell receptor beta chain stems from a study of T cells in Graves' hyperthyroidism and ophthalmopathy. Amplified regions were TCR beta CDR3 sequences from RNA transcripts. The TCR CDR3 was amplified in a first-round RT-PCR using the HTBI primer set. MiXCR, applied by TCRdb to the multiplex PCR reads, yields one record per CDR3 protein. Counted here are roughly 660,000 distinct CDR3 sequences, roughly 17% occurring once; the ten biggest clones make up around 15%. Looked up from germline, CDR1 is SGHKS and CDR2 is YYEKEE (reference sequence). This CDR3 spans 12 amino acids. V lost 4 bases and J 3 bases, leaving 7 bases between the germline ends.

This sequence joins TRBV5-5 and TRBJ1-1; D might be TRBD1 (6 bases). Sequencing was carried out using blood. The receptor was derived from a man aged 45 to 65 with Graves' hyperthyroidism. The CDR3 protein is CASSRTDTEAFF. For the CDR3, the DNA is TGTGCCAGCAGCAGGACAGACACTGAAGCTTTCTTT.